These T cell receptor beta chains were read from a single sample in a study of cytomegalovirus exposure and HLA in healthy donors. The protocol was immunoSEQ multiplex PCR, while the TCRdb copy is restricted to in-frame clones and leaves out a portion. The sample consists of about 110,000 clones, 76% of them appearing once. The specimen was PBMCs. Receptors were obtained from a young man in good health and CMV-seropositive. The CDR3 runs from the conserved cysteine through the conserved F or W. The D gene is left open where the match is weak. Clone size appears in some rows only: once, few, many, or a class for an expanded clone.

length	size	D	J	V	DNA	CDR3
15	.	.	TRBJ2-5	TRBV11-2	TGTGCCAGCAGCTTAGCCGGGACTGCGCAAGAGACCCAGTACTTC	CASSLAGTAQETQYF
16	.	TRBD1	TRBJ2-1	TRBV18	TGTGCCAGCTCACCAGTCGGGACAGGGCGGTATAATGAGCAGTTCTTC	CASSPVGTGRYNEQFF
17	.	.	TRBJ2-6	TRBV30	TGTGCCTGGAGTGGGCAGGGTTACAGCTCTGGGGCCAACGTCCTGACTTTC	CAWSGQGYSSGANVLTF
15	.	.	TRBJ2-5	TRBV4-3	TGCGCCAGCAGCCAAGATGGAGGGGTCCAAGAGACCCAGTACTTC	CASSQDGGVQETQYF
13	.	.	TRBJ2-2	TRBV19	TGTGCCAGTAGTCAGGGGAACACCGGGGAGCTGTTTTTT	CASSQGNTGELFF
15	.	.	TRBJ2-2	TRBV7-9	TGTGCCAGCAGCCCGGCGGGACTTTCCACCGGGGAGCTGTTTTTT	CASSPAGLSTGELFF
15	.	TRBD2	TRBJ2-5	TRBV14	TGTGCCAGCAGCCCCAGAGCGGGGGCTCAAGAGACCCAGTACTTC	CASSPRAGAQETQYF
13	.	.	TRBJ2-5	TRBV7-7	TGTGCTAGCAGCGCGACAGGCAAAGAGACCCAGTACTTC	CASSATGKETQYF
13	few	.	TRBJ1-2	TRBV2	TGTGCCAGCAGTGCCAGGGCTGGCTATGGCTACACCTTC	CASSARAGYGYTF
14	.	.	TRBJ2-2	TRBV5-1	TGCGCCAGCAGCCAGACAGGGAACACCGGGGAGCTGTTTTTT	CASSQTGNTGELFF
15	few	.	TRBJ2-5	TRBV10-3	TGTGCCATCAGTGAGTCGGCATCGTACCAAGAGACCCAGTACTTC	CAISESASYQETQYF
12	.	.	TRBJ2-7	TRBV13	TGTGCCAGCAGCTTCCGCTCCTACGAGCAGTACTTC	CASSFRSYEQYF
13	few	.	TRBJ2-1	TRBV27	TGTGCCAGCAGGACCCCGGAGCCTGGTGAGCAGTTCTTC	CASRTPEPGEQFF
12	.	.	TRBJ2-3	TRBV4-2	TGTGCCAGCAGCCACTATACAGATACGCAGTATTTT	CASSHYTDTQYF
16	once	.	TRBJ1-2	TRBV9	TGTGTCAGCAGCGGGCGGGGGGGGCTTGTAGACTATGGCTACACCTTC	CVSSGRGGLVDYGYTF
14	.	.	TRBJ1-2	TRBV7-2	TGTGCCAGCAGCTTAGTAGGGGCGGTCAGGGGCTACACCTTC	CASSLVGAVRGYTF
17	.	TRBD1	TRBJ2-2	TRBV25-1	TGTGCCAGCCAGGAGAGGGGACAGGGGGGCGGCACCGGGGAGCTGTTTTTT	CASQERGQGGGTGELFF
17	.	TRBD2	TRBJ2-2	TRBV5-1	TGCGCCAGCAGCTTGAAACTAGCGGGGGCTGGCACCGGGGAGCTGTTTTTT	CASSLKLAGAGTGELFF
14	.	TRBD1	TRBJ2-2	TRBV10-2	TGCGCCATCTCGACAGGGGGAAACGCCGGGGAGCTGTTTTTT	CAISTGGNAGELFF
16	.	TRBD1	TRBJ1-5	TRBV30	TGTGCCTGGAGTGCAGGGACAGGGCGGATCAATCAGCCCCAGCATTTT	CAWSAGTGRINQPQHF
15	.	TRBD1	TRBJ1-2	TRBV4-3	TGCGCCAGCAGCCAAGATCACACAGGGGCGGTAGGCTACACCTTC	CASSQDHTGAVGYTF
14	.	TRBD1	TRBJ2-5	TRBV11-3	TGTGCCAGCAGTCTCGGACAGGGCAGGGAGACCCAGTACTTC	CASSLGQGRETQYF
14	.	.	TRBJ2-5	TRBV27	TGTGCCAGCAGTTTCGGTCGGGGGCAAGAGACCCAGTACTTC	CASSFGRGQETQYF
15	.	.	TRBJ2-7	TRBV9	TGTGCCAGCAGCAAACAGGGTAACCCCTCCTACGAGCAGTACTTC	CASSKQGNPSYEQYF
13	.	.	TRBJ2-7	TRBV2	TGTGCCAGCAGTGGAGGACAGTCCGGGGAGCAGTACTTC	CASSGGQSGEQYF
19	.	TRBD2	TRBJ2-3	TRBV4-3	TGCGCCAGCAGCTCCGGGTACTCTTCCCCGGGACTAGCCACAGATACGCAGTATTTT	CASSSGYSSPGLATDTQYF
14	.	.	TRBJ2-7	TRBV19	TGTGCCAGTAGTTCCCAAAAGGGAGACTACGAGCAGTACTTC	CASSSQKGDYEQYF
13	.	.	TRBJ2-7	TRBV7-2	TGTGCCAGCAGCTTAGGCCGGGGAAATGAGCAGTACTTC	CASSLGRGNEQYF
16	.	TRBD1	TRBJ2-3	TRBV9	TGTGCCAGCAGCCCCCGACAGGGAAGTAGGACAGATACGCAGTATTTT	CASSPRQGSRTDTQYF
13	once	.	TRBJ2-3	TRBV30	TGTGCCTGGAGCCCCCAGGGTGCAGATACGCAGTATTTT	CAWSPQGADTQYF
16	.	.	TRBJ1-3	TRBV28	TGTGCCAGCAGTTCGACAGGAGATGGAGGTGGAAACACCATATATTTT	CASSSTGDGGGNTIYF
15	.	.	TRBJ1-1	TRBV6-5	TGTGCCAGCAGTTACTCTACGGGTTCCGGGACTGAAGCTTTCTTT	CASSYSTGSGTEAFF
13	.	.	TRBJ1-2	TRBV25-1	TGTGCCAGCAGTGAATATCGGGGGTATGGCTACACCTTC	CASSEYRGYGYTF
16	.	TRBD1	TRBJ2-5	TRBV18	TGTGCCAGCTCACGACAAGGGACAGGGCGCGGAGAGACCCAGTACTTC	CASSRQGTGRGETQYF
15	.	TRBD1	TRBJ2-3	TRBV18	TGTGCCAGCTCCCCCCCTGGACAGGGTACAGATACGCAGTATTTT	CASSPPGQGTDTQYF
17	.	TRBD2	TRBJ2-1	TRBV7-9	TGTGCCAGCAGCTTAGGTACACTAGCGGTTGGGTACAATGAGCAGTTCTTC	CASSLGTLAVGYNEQFF
15	few	TRBD1	TRBJ2-7	TRBV4-1	TGCGCCAGCAGCCAGACACCCACAGGGGGCTACGAGCAGTACTTC	CASSQTPTGGYEQYF